The 25 T cell receptor beta chains given below trace back to one sample, sequenced in a study of blood T cell repertoires in COVID-19. The repertoire was sequenced with immunoSEQ multiplex PCR; TCRdb's copy has only in-frame clones and lacks some. This sample has 96,000 or so clones; more than 70% occur once, and the top ten carry 2.9%. Sequences were obtained from peripheral blood. Receptors were obtained from a woman of 80 years or more with acute or convalescent COVID-19.

This clone appeared once. The chain employs TRBV6-4 and TRBJ2-3; D unresolved. CDR1 is MRHNA and CDR2 is SNTAGT in the germline V gene. CDR3 length equals 13 residues. The V end was cut by 4 bases, the J end by 2 bases, with 7 bases between. The CDR3 spells CASSGHHTDTQYF. As DNA, the CDR3 is TGTGCCAGCAGTGGGCACCACACAGATACGCAGTATTTT.

The genes are TRBV19 and TRBJ1-4; no definite D call. The V and J ends lost 3 bases and 7 bases respectively, with 9 bases between them. This CDR3 has 13 residues. The germline CDR1 and CDR2 sequences are LNHDA and SQIVND (reference sequence). The CDR3 reads CASSMRIVEKLFF. The CDR3 region has the DNA TGTGCCAGTAGTATGCGGATAGTTGAAAAACTGTTTTTT.

The chain recombines TRBV5-1 with TRBJ2-7; a possible D gene is TRBD2 (5 bases). V dropped 4 bases and J dropped 3 bases, with 32 bases sitting between them. From germline, CDR1 is SGHRS and CDR2 YFSETQ. The CDR3 covers 20 residues. CDR3 coding DNA: TGCGCCAGCAGCCTTGGAGGCGAGTGGAGTAGTGAGGTGACCCGCTACGAGCAGTACTTC. As protein: CASSLGGEWSSEVTRYEQYF.

The V gene is TRBV25-1, the J gene TRBJ2-5; 8 bases agree with TRBD2. CDR3 size: 16 residues. Germline V gene lookup returns CDR1 MGHDK and CDR2 SYGVNS. The V and J ends lost 3 bases and 1 base, in that order; junction bases with no gene match: 7. The CDR3 sequence: CASSDAGGGIQETQYF. CDR3 nucleotides: TGTGCCAGCAGTGATGCCGGGGGGGGCATCCAAGAGACCCAGTACTTC.

This chain links TRBV30 with TRBJ2-5, with D possibly matching TRBD2 (5 bases). The CDR3 is 12 residues long. V dropped 8 bases and J dropped 7 bases, with 17 bases sitting between them. Germline V gives CDR1 GTSNPN, CDR2 SVGIG (reference sequence). CDR3 nucleotides: TGTGCCACCCAAGGGAGTGGCTGGACCCAGTACTTC. Its protein product is CATQGSGWTQYF. Supplemented by reference TRBV30 and TRBJ2-5, the full variable domain reads SQTIHQWPATLVQPVGSPLSLECTVEGTSNPNLYWYRQAAGRGLQLLFYSVGIGQISSEVPQNLSASRPQDRQFILSSKKLLLSDSGFYLCATQGSGWTQYFGPGTRLLVL.

The chain employs TRBV4-1 and TRBJ1-2; TRBD1 might be the D (6 bases). Germline V gives CDR1 MGHRA, CDR2 YSYEKL. The V and J ends lost 3 bases and 4 bases respectively, with 18 bases between them. The CDR3 runs to 16 residues. CDR3 sequence: CASSHPNQGSVYGYTF. DNA for the CDR3: TGCGCCAGCAGCCACCCTAATCAGGGGAGTGTCTATGGCTACACCTTC.

V is TRBV2 and J is TRBJ1-1; tentative D call: TRBD1 (6 bases). Germline V gives CDR1 SNHLY, CDR2 FYNNEI. The V gene lost 5 bases and the J gene lost 4 bases, with 17 bases spanning the gap. The CDR3 sequence is 15 residues long. CDR3 in DNA: TGTGCCAGCAGTCTCCTAGGGACAAATGGCACTGAAGCTTTCTTT. Its translation: CASSLLGTNGTEAFF.

The rearrangement joins TRBV6-2 or TRBV6-3 to TRBJ2-1; D is possibly TRBD2 (6 bases). The CDR3 loop spans 17 amino acids. Germline V lookup: CDR1 MNHEY, CDR2 SVGEGT. V shed 2 bases and J shed 0 bases, with 14 bases lying between them. The DNA for the CDR3 is TGTGCCAGCAGTTACGGGGGTGGGGGGAGCTCCTACAATGAGCAGTTCTTC. It is translated as CASSYGGGGSSYNEQFF.

Of note for this clone: The junction differs from germline at one of its ends, possibly a read error. The chain carries TRBV7-7 and TRBJ2-5, with a tentative D call TRBD2 (5 bases). This CDR3 spans 16 amino acids. Germline CDR1 is SSHAT and CDR2 is FNYEAQ (reference sequence). The CDR3 reads CASSLNGPTGKETQYF. The CDR3 nucleotides are TGTGCTAGCAGCTTAAACGGGCCCACGGGAAAAGAGACCCAGTACTTC.

V and J are TRBV30 and TRBJ1-5, with TRBD1 as a possible D gene (6 bases). Deletions cut 0 bases from V and 9 bases from J, with 12 bases between. Germline CDR1 reads GTSNPN; CDR2 reads SVGIG (reference sequence). This CDR3 contains 13 residues. CDR3 loop: CAWSVRGGRPQHF. The CDR3 DNA reads TGTGCCTGGAGTGTAAGGGGGGGGCGGCCCCAGCATTTT. Combining the CDR3 with reference TRBV30 and TRBJ1-5 gives the whole variable domain SQTIHQWPATLVQPVGSPLSLECTVEGTSNPNLYWYRQAAGRGLQLLFYSVGIGQISSEVPQNLSASRPQDRQFILSSKKLLLSDSGFYLCAWSVRGGRPQHFGDGTRLSIL.

The chain links TRBV6-5 to TRBJ2-7; 7 bases fit TRBD2. The CDR3 runs to 15 residues. The germline V gene encodes CDR1 MNHEY and CDR2 SVGAGI. Losses at the gene ends were 4 bases for V and 9 bases for J; bases not matched to a gene: 15. CDR3 sequence (DNA): TGTGCCAGCAGTTTAGGTCCCCCGGGGGGTATACGGCAGTACTTC. This codes for CASSLGPPGGIRQYF.

This clone was recorded only once. This chain links TRBV4-3 with TRBJ2-2; TRBD1 might be the D (6 bases). Germline V gives CDR1 LGHNA, CDR2 YSLEER. V was pared by 0 bases and J by 4 bases, with 15 bases between. The CDR3 sequence is 17 residues long. For the CDR3, the DNA is TGCGCCAGCAGCCAAGAATGGACAGCTTCTGGCACCGGGGAGCTGTTTTTT. Amino acids: CASSQEWTASGTGELFF.

Concerning this clone: Other DNA variants within this sample encode the same CDR3. This rearrangement joins TRBV28 to TRBJ1-2; no firm D call. Deletions cut 3 bases from V and 8 bases from J, with 10 bases between. Germline V lookup: CDR1 MDHEN, CDR2 SYDVKM. The CDR3 has 12 amino acids. The CDR3: CASSLEGYGYTF. CDR3 DNA: TGTGCCAGCAGTTTGGAGGGCTACGGCTACACCTTC.

The DNA of the CDR3 is TGTGCCAGCAGCGAAAAACAGCATCCTTCCTACGAGCAGTACTTC. It yields the protein CASSEKQHPSYEQYF. The chain employs TRBV7-8 and TRBJ2-7, with D hard to call. The CDR3 consists of 15 residues. Deletions cut 5 bases from V and 1 base from J, with 15 bases between. Germline CDR1 SGHVS, CDR2 FQNEAQ.

The genes are TRBV19 and TRBJ1-4, with a weak D call TRBD1 (5 bases). The CDR3 is made up of 16 amino acids. The ends were cut back, 2 bases at V and 7 bases at J, with 17 bases in the middle. Germline lookup yields CDR1 LNHDA and CDR2 SQIVND (reference sequence). The CDR3 here is CASSIQGGVIGEKLFF. CDR3 in DNA: TGTGCCAGTAGTATACAAGGAGGGGTGATTGGTGAAAAACTGTTTTTT. The variable domain in full, completed from reference TRBV19 and TRBJ1-4, reads DGGITQSPKYLFRKEGQNVTLSCEQNLNHDAMYWYRQDPGQGLRLIYYSQIVNDFQKGDIAEGYSVSREKKESFPLTVTSAQKNPTAFYLCASSIQGGVIGEKLFFGSGTQLSVL.

The chain uses TRBV4-3 and TRBJ2-3, with D perhaps TRBD2 (5 bases). Trimming took off 0 bases at V and 5 bases at J, with 6 bases between the two ends. The CDR3 is 13 residues long. Germline V gives CDR1 LGHNA, CDR2 YSLEER. The CDR3 coding sequence is TGCGCCAGCAGCCAAGATCGGGGAGATACGCAGTATTTT. It codes for CASSQDRGDTQYF.

This clone occurred once. CDR3 nucleotides: TGTGCCAGCAGCTTAGCAGGGGTTGGATCCTACGAGCAGTACTTC. Amino acids: CASSLAGVGSYEQYF. The chain carries TRBV11-1 and TRBJ2-7; possible D gene TRBD1, 5 bases. Germline V lookup: CDR1 SGHAT, CDR2 FQDESV (reference sequence). V was pared by 0 bases and J by 1 base, with 10 bases between. This CDR3 has 15 residues.

This clone occurred once. The chain uses TRBV27 and TRBJ1-4; TRBD1 aligns across 9 bases. The J segment lost 8 bases and the V segment lost 3 bases, leaving 4 bases of the junction unmatched. From germline, CDR1 is MNHEY and CDR2 SMNVEV (reference sequence). The CDR3 loop spans 14 amino acids. The CDR3 here is CASSFFTGGEKLFF. The DNA for the CDR3 is TGTGCCAGCAGTTTCTTTACAGGGGGCGAAAAACTGTTTTTT.

This chain connects TRBV9 to TRBJ1-5, with D maybe TRBD1 (5 bases). The CDR3 consists of 14 residues. Germline V CDR1 and CDR2: SGDLS, YYNGEE. V lost 4 bases and J lost 1, with 9 bases in between. The chain's CDR3 is CASSLTGSNQPQHF. The CDR3 coding sequence is TGTGCCAGCAGCTTAACAGGCAGCAATCAGCCCCAGCATTTT.

The chain employs TRBV14 and TRBJ1-1; D gene ambiguous. V was shortened by 0 bases and J by 1 base, with 6 bases between the two germline ends. CDR3 length equals 14 residues. The V gene's germline CDR1 is SGHDN and CDR2 FVKESK. The CDR3 spells CASSQDSGNTEAFF. The CDR3 DNA sequence: TGTGCCAGCAGCCAAGATTCGGGGAACACTGAAGCTTTCTTT.

The chain joins TRBV5-1 to TRBJ1-2; TRBD1 matches 8 bases. Germline V gene data show CDR1 as SGHRS and CDR2 as YFSETQ. CDR3 size: 13 residues. V was clipped by 0 bases and J by 8 bases; unmatched bases: 3. CDR3 sequence reads: CASSLGTGLGYTF. The CDR3 nucleotides read TGCGCCAGCAGCTTGGGGACAGGGTTAGGCTACACCTTC.

V is TRBV10-3 and J is TRBJ1-1; TRBD1 might be the D (5 bases). The ends were cut back, 0 bases at V and 10 bases at J, with 15 bases in the middle. This CDR3 is built from 14 residues. In germline, CDR1 is ENHRY, CDR2 SYGVKD. The CDR3 region is CAISESSSQGGAFF. As DNA, the CDR3 is TGTGCCATCAGTGAGTCCTCGTCTCAGGGAGGAGCTTTCTTT.

The chain combines TRBV5-4 with TRBJ2-1, with 12 bases lining up with TRBD2. This CDR3 comprises 15 residues. V trimming: 5 bases; J trimming: 7 bases; junction bases outside the gene matches: 7. Germline-derived CDR1 and CDR2 are SGHNT and YYREEE (reference sequence). As DNA, the CDR3 is TGTGCCAGCAGTCGTACGACTAGCGGGGGTAATGAGCAGTTCTTC. Its translation: CASSRTTSGGNEQFF.

The chain recombines TRBV11-1 with TRBJ2-1; 7 bases map to TRBD2. The J segment lost 5 bases and the V segment lost 2 bases, leaving 6 bases of the junction unmatched. Germline values: CDR1 SGHAT, CDR2 FQDESV (reference sequence). The CDR3 totals 15 residues. This CDR3 is CASSLRPSGNNEQFF. The CDR3 DNA follows: TGTGCCAGCAGCTTAAGGCCTAGCGGTAACAATGAGCAGTTCTTC.

The chain carries TRBV3-1 (or the pseudogene TRBV3-2) and TRBJ2-7, with TRBD2 identical over 9 bases. The CDR3 length is 14 residues. Unmatched junction bases numbered 7, after V lost 0 bases and J lost 10 bases. Germline assignment: CDR1 LGHDT and CDR2 YNNKEL (reference sequence). Written as DNA, the CDR3 is TGTGCCAGCAGCCAAGAAGGAAGCGGGGGGTCTCAGTACTTC. Amino acids: CASSQEGSGGSQYF.